In this sample, the clone carrying this TCR beta chain turned up a few times. Its target is unknown. The entry originates in a study of T-cell reconstitution after alpha-beta-depleted transplantation in children. Overall study results and limits: Hyperexpanded clones declined; after one year, newly produced T cells mostly supplied diversity.

Per the germline V gene, CDR1 is MDHEN and CDR2 is SYDVKM. The CDR3 consists of 17 residues. V gave up 1 base and J gave up 0 bases, with 15 bases separating them. Unique molecular identifiers featured in how the TCRbeta library was prepared. TCRdb used MiXCR to reprocess the PCR reads, holding one entry per CDR3 protein. The top ten clones hold 13% to 15% of a sample with about 580,000 distinct CDR3 sequences, about 21% of them seen once. The sequencing here drew on PBMCs, mostly from graft donor cells, taken 360 days after TCRalphabeta/CD19-depleted stem cell transplant. The rearrangement uses TRBV28 and TRBJ1-2; D unclear. The receptor was derived from a boy in the first two years of life who had a stem cell transplant for acute myeloid leukemia, so the T cells may come from the graft donor. CDR3 nucleotide sequence: TGTGCCAGCAGTTTATATCCCTCGGACCGAACTAACTATGGCTACACCTTC. This sequence encodes CASSLYPSDRTNYGYTF.